The text below deals with one T cell receptor (beta chain). It has no known antigen specificity. Base qualities are not provided; no much larger clone lies one nucleotide away. The CDR3 spans 15 residues, from the cysteine through the phenylalanine. The kept DNA is CDR3 alone, 45 bases in frame from the first base. CDR1 and CDR2, per the germline V gene, are SGDLS and YYNGEE. From V the trimming removes 6 bases and from J it removes 2 bases, while the gene matches leave 5 bases of the junction unaccounted for. The data belong to a study of blood T cell repertoires in COVID-19 (TCRdb year 2020). About the full investigation: Samples from collaborators originated in the United States, Italy and Spain and spanned both the acute and convalescent phases of COVID-19. The material from the prospective study consisted of cDNA or gDNA derived from T cells, B-cell-depleted T cells, or PBMCs. Subjects who had been exposed to COVID-19, were actively infected with it, or had recovered from it provided the deeply sampled blood TCRbeta repertoires that made up the dataset. The repertoires were released in a freely available public database meant as a resource for research on the immune response to SARS-CoV-2. Samples came from the ongoing ImmuneRACE study (first 160 participants) plus 1,254 subjects from 6 global collaborators. Nearly every sample came with metadata listing a de-identified subject ID, COVID-19 status, age in years and sex. Where available, HLA class I and class II types were taken from metadata supplied by the sample provider and were not determined by assay-based typing. Findings and caveats that apply to the study as a whole: Clinical and demographic metadata were provided uncurated, with the amount varying by source and participant.

Whole blood was collected in K2EDTA tubes by collaborating institutions according to the institutions' own protocols. For TCRbeta analysis, collaborator samples were shipped as frozen whole blood, as isolated PBMCs, or as DNA extracted from either sample type. The immunoSEQ Assay, a bias-controlled multiplex PCR, was used to amplify TCRbeta CDR3 regions from genomic DNA. For the original study's pipeline: The number of nucleated cells in each sample was estimated by amplification of reference gene primers within the assay. To quantify the absolute abundance of each unique TCRbeta CDR3 rearrangement, sequence reads were collapsed and filtered. For each sample, productive Simpson clonality was calculated as the square root of Simpson's diversity index across productive rearrangements. As stored in TCRdb, this immuneACCESS dataset retains in-frame rearrangements with V and J assigned. A fraction of the clones does not appear; measured against another copy, unresolved V genes explain less than half of the discrepancy, and the remainder lacks a known reason. The V and J calls and the clone size are those of that table, but D and trimming were determined from the DNA. The sample table shows some 250,000 clones, and roughly 80% are seen once. 4.4% of the sample rests with the top ten.

The chain links TRBV9 with TRBJ2-3, and 11 bases in between align with TRBD2. This clonotype originated in a man aged 45-65 years with active or convalescent COVID-19. Sequencing was done on a sample of peripheral blood. The CDR3 loop reads CASKTSGVLTDTQYF. The DNA reads TGTGCCAGCAAGACTAGCGGGGTACTCACAGATACGCAGTATTTT.